This TCR beta chain was sequenced during a study of blood T cells in healthy people across ages. A J-beta primer mix and a sample-barcoded 5' primer were used in a second PCR of about 7 to 12 cycles. TCRdb analysed the 5' RACE reads with MiXCR anew, one entry per CDR3 protein. The sample shows around 1,000,000 distinct CDR3 sequences, 20% to 25% of them seen only once. This clonotype was found a few times. The CDR3 covers 16 residues. Germline V gene data show CDR1 as MNHEY and CDR2 as SVGAGI. This same sample was also part of a study on T cells of mothers and their children. That work states: Second-PCR amplification with M1S added sample barcodes and 2-4 random nucleotides.

This TCR came from a girl aged 2-10 years in good health. The source material was blood. V is TRBV6-5 and J is TRBJ2-5; D not resolved. The J call may be in error: the DNA end matches TRBJ2-1 better. In DNA, the CDR3 is TGTGCCAGCAGTTACTCGAGAACAACTTCGTACAATGAGCAGTTCTTC. Translating gives CASSYSRTTSYNEQFF.